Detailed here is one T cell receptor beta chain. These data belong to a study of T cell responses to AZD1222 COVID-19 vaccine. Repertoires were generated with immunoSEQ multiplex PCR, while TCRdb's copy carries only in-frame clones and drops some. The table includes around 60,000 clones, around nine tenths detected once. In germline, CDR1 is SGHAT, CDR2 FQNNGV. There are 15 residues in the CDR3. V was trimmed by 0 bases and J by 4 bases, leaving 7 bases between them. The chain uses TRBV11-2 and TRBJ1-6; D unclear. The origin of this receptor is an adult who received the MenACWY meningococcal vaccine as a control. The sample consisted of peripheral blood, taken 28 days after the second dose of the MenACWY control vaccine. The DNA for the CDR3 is TGTGCCAGCAGCTTAGAAGCAGATTATAATTCACCCCTCCACTTT. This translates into CASSLEADYNSPLHF. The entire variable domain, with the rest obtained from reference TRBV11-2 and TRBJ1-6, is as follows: EAGVAQSPRYKIIEKRQSVAFWCNPISGHATLYWYQQILGQGPKLLIQFQNNGVVDDSQLPKDRFSAERLKGVDSTLKIQPAKLEDSAVYLCASSLEADYNSPLHFGNGTRLTVT.